This T cell receptor beta chain was obtained from a study of cytomegalovirus exposure and HLA in healthy donors. The CDR3 runs to 12 residues. Germline-derived CDR1 and CDR2 are SGHTA and FQGNSA. The germline V and J ends were trimmed by 5 bases and 10 bases, with 13 bases remaining between them. This PCR relied on a set of 60 Vbeta primers and 13 Jbeta primers. Clones were read by immunoSEQ multiplex PCR, and TCRdb kept only the in-frame ones, dropping some. The profile shows roughly 120,000 clones, roughly 80% of them singletons. This chain uses TRBV7-2 with TRBJ2-3, with D possibly matching TRBD2 (6 bases). This sequence was found in a man aged 45 to 65 in good health and CMV-seropositive. What was sequenced was PBMCs. The CDR3, as DNA: TGTGCCAGCAGCCGAACTAGCAGCGCGCAGTATTTT. Translated: CASSRTSSAQYF.